The source of this TCR beta chain is a study of cytomegalovirus exposure and HLA in healthy donors. Looked up from germline, CDR1 is LNHNV and CDR2 is YYDKDF (reference sequence). The CDR3 consists of 15 residues. V was cut by 1 base and J by 3 bases, with 9 bases left in between. A multiplex PCR was run with 60 Vbeta primers and 13 Jbeta primers. The protocol was immunoSEQ multiplex PCR, while the TCRdb copy is restricted to in-frame clones and leaves out a portion. The data hold approximately 140,000 clones, with about 76% observed a single time. This sequence was found in a human donor in good health. The sequenced sample consisted of PBMCs. This rearrangement joins TRBV15 to TRBJ2-2; D uncertain. The CDR3 sequence: CATSRGGSDTGELFF. CDR3 nucleotide sequence: TGTGCCACCAGCAGAGGAGGCTCGGACACCGGGGAGCTGTTTTTT.